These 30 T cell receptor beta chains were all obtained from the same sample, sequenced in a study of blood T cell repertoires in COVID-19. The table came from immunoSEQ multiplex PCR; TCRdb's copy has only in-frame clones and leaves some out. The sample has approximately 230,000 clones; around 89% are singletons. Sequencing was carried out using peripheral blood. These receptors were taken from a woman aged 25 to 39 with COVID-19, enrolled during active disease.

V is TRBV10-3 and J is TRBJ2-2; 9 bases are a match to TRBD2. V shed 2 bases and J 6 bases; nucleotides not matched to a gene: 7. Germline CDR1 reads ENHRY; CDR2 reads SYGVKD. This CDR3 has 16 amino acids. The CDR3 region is CAISEGSGGPSGELFF. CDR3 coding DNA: TGTGCCATCAGTGAGGGGAGCGGGGGGCCGTCCGGGGAGCTGTTTTTT.

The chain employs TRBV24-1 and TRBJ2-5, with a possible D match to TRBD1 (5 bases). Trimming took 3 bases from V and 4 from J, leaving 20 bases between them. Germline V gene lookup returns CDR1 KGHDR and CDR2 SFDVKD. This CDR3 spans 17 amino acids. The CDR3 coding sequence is TGTGCCACCAGTGATAGGGGAATTGGCAGGGTAGGAGAGACCCAGTACTTC. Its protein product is CATSDRGIGRVGETQYF.

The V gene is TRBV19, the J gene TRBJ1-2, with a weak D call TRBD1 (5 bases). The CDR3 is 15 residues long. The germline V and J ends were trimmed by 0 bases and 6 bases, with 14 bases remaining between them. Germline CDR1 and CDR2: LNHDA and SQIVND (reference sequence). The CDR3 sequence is CASSIDGKGLDGYTF. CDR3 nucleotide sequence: TGTGCCAGTAGTATAGACGGTAAGGGACTCGATGGCTACACCTTC. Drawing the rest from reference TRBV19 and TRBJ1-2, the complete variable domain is DGGITQSPKYLFRKEGQNVTLSCEQNLNHDAMYWYRQDPGQGLRLIYYSQIVNDFQKGDIAEGYSVSREKKESFPLTVTSAQKNPTAFYLCASSIDGKGLDGYTFGSGTRLTVV.

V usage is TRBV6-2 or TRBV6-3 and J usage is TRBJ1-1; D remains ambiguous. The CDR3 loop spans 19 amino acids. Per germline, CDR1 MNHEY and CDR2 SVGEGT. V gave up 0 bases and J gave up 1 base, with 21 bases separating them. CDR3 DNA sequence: TGTGCCAGCAGTTACTCGGGTAAGCGACGCTACTCTTCGAACACTGAAGCTTTCTTT. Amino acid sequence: CASSYSGKRRYSSNTEAFF.

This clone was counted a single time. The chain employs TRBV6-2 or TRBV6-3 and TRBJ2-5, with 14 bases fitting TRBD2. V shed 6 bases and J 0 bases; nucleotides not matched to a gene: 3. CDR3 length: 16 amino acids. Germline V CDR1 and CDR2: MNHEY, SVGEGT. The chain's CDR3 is CASSRGLAGDQETQYF. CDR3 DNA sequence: TGTGCCAGCAGCCGGGGACTAGCGGGGGACCAAGAGACCCAGTACTTC.

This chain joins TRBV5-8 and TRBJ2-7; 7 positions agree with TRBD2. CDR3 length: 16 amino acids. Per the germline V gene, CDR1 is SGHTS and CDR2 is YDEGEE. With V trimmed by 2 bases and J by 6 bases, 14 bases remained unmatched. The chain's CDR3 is CASSLGTGGNTGEQYV. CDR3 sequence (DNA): TGTGCCAGCAGCTTAGGAACGGGGGGTAATACGGGCGAGCAGTACGTC.

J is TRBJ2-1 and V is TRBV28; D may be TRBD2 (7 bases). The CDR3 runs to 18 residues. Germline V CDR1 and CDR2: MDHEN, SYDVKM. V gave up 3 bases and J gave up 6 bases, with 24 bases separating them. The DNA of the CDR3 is TGTGCCAGCAGTTTTGGGCCCCCAAGAAGGGGGGGACTCAATGAGCAGTTCTTC. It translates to CASSFGPPRRGGLNEQFF.

Here the CDR3 DNA reads TGTGCCAGTAGTATAGGTCGGCGGTATGCAACTAATGAAAAACTGTTTTTT. It is translated as CASSIGRRYATNEKLFF. This chain joins TRBV19 and TRBJ1-4, with D hard to call. Germline assignment: CDR1 LNHDA and CDR2 SQIVND (reference sequence). V was cut by 1 base and J by 0 bases, with 12 bases left in between. The CDR3 extends over 17 amino acids.

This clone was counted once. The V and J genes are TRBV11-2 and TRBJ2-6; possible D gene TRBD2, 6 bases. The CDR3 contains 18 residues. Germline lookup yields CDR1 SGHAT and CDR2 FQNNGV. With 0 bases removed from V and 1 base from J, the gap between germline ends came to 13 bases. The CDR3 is CASSLDGTGYSGANVLTF. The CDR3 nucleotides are TGTGCCAGCAGCTTAGATGGGACTGGATATTCTGGGGCCAACGTCCTGACTTTC. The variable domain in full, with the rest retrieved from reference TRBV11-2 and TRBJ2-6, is EAGVAQSPRYKIIEKRQSVAFWCNPISGHATLYWYQQILGQGPKLLIQFQNNGVVDDSQLPKDRFSAERLKGVDSTLKIQPAKLEDSAVYLCASSLDGTGYSGANVLTFGAGSRLTVL.

The CDR3 reads CASSFDRVSSYEQYV. Here the CDR3 DNA reads TGTGCCAGCAGTTTTGACAGGGTTAGCTCCTACGAGCAGTACGTC. This chain uses TRBV28 with TRBJ2-7; 7 nucleotides match TRBD1. This CDR3 has 15 amino acids. V trimming: 3 bases; J trimming: 0 bases; junction bases outside the gene matches: 5. Germline CDR1 reads MDHEN; CDR2 reads SYDVKM.

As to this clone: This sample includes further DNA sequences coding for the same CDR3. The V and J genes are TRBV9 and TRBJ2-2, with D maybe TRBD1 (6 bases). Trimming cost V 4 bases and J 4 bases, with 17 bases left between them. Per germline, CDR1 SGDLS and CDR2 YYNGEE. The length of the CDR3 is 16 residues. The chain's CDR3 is CASSPTTGLGTGELFF. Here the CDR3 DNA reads TGTGCCAGCAGCCCAACAACAGGGCTGGGCACCGGGGAGCTGTTTTTT.

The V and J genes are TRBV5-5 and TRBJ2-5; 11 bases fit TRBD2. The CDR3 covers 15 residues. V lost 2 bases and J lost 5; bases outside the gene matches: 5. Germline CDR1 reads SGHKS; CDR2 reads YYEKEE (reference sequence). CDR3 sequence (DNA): TGTGCCAGCAGCTTACTAGCGGGAGTTGCGGAGACCCAGTACTTC. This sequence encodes CASSLLAGVAETQYF. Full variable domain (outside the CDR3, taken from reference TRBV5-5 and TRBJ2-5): DAGVTQSPTHLIKTRGQQVTLRCSPISGHKSVSWYQQVLGQGPQFIFQYYEKEERGRGNFPDRFSARQFPNYSSELNVNALLLGDSALYLCASSLLAGVAETQYFGPGTRLLVL.

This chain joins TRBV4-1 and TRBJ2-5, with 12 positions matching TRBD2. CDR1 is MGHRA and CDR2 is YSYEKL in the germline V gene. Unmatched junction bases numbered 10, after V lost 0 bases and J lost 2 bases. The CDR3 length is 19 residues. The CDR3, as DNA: TGCGCCAGCAGCCAAGATAGCGGTAGGACTAGCGGGGTTCAAGAGACCCAGTACTTC. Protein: CASSQDSGRTSGVQETQYF.

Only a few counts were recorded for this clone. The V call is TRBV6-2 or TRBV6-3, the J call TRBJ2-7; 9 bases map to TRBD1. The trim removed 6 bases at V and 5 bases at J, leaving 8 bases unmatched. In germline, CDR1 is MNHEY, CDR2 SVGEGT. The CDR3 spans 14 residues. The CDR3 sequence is CASSRGTGSDEQYF. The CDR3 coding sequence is TGTGCCAGCAGCCGCGGGACAGGGTCCGACGAGCAGTACTTC.

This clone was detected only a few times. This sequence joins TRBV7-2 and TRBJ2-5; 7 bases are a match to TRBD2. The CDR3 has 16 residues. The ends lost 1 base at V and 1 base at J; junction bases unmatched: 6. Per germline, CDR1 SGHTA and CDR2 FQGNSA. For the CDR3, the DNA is TGTGCCAGCAGCTTAGAACCTAGCGGAAGCCAAGAGACCCAGTACTTC. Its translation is CASSLEPSGSQETQYF.

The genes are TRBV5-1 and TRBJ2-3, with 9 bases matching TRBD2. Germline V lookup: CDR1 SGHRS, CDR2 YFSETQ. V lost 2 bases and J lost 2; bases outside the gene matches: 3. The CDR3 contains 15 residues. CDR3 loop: CASSFLAGNTDTQYF. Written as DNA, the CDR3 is TGCGCCAGCAGCTTTCTAGCGGGGAACACAGATACGCAGTATTTT.

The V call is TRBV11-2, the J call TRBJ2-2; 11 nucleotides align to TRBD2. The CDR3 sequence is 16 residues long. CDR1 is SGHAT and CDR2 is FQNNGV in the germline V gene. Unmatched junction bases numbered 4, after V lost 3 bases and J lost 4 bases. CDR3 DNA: TGTGCCAGCAGCTTCCCGGGACTAGCGGTCACCGGGGAGCTGTTTTTT. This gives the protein CASSFPGLAVTGELFF. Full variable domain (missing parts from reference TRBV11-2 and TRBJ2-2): EAGVAQSPRYKIIEKRQSVAFWCNPISGHATLYWYQQILGQGPKLLIQFQNNGVVDDSQLPKDRFSAERLKGVDSTLKIQPAKLEDSAVYLCASSFPGLAVTGELFFGEGSRLTVL.

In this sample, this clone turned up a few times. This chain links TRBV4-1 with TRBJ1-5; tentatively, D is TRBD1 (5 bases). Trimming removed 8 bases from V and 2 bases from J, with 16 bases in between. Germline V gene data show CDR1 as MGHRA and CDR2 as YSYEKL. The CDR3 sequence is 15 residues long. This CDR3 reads CASPFASGGNQPQHF. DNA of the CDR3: TGCGCCAGCCCCTTCGCCTCGGGGGGCAATCAGCCCCAGCATTTT.

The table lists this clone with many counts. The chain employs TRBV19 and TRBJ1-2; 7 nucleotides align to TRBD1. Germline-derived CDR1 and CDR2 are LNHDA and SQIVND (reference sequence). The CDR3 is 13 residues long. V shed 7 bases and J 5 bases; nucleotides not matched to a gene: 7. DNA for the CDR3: TGTGCCAGTACTACGGACAGGTTGTATGGCTACACCTTC. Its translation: CASTTDRLYGYTF.

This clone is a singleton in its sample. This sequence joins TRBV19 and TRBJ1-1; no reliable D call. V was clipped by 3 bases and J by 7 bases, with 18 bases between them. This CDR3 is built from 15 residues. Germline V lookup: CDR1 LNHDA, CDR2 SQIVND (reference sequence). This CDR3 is CASSIQAMRGVEAFF. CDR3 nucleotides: TGTGCCAGTAGTATTCAGGCTATGCGCGGGGTTGAAGCTTTCTTT.

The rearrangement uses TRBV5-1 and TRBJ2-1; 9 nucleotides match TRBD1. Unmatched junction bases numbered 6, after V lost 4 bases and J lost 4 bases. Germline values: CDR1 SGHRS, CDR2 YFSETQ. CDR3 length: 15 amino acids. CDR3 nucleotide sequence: TGCGCCAGCAGCATCGGGACAGGGACGTACAATGAGCAGTTCTTC. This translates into CASSIGTGTYNEQFF.

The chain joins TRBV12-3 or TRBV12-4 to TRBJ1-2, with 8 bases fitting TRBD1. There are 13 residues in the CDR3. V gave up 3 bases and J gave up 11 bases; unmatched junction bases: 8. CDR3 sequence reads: CASSFQGAVGYTF. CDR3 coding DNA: TGTGCCAGCAGTTTCCAGGGGGCAGTGGGGTACACCTTC.

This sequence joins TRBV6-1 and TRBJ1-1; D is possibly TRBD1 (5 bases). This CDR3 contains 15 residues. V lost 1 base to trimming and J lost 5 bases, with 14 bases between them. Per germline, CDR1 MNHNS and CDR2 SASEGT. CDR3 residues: CASSEGPTALTEAFF. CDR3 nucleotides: TGTGCCAGCAGTGAAGGGCCGACAGCTTTGACTGAAGCTTTCTTT.

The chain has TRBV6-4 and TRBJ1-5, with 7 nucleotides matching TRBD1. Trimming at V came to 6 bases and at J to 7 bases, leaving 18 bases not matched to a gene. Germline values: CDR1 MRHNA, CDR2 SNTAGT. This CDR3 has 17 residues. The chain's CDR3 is CASRGETGQTVGQPQHF. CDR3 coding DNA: TGTGCCAGCAGAGGCGAGACAGGGCAGACGGTGGGACAGCCCCAGCATTTT.

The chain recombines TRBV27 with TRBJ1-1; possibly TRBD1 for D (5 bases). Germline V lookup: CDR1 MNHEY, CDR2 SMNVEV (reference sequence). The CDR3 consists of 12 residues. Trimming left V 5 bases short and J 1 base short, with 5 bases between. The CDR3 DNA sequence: TGTGCCAGCAGTACAGGGAACACTGAAGCTTTCTTT. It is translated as CASSTGNTEAFF.

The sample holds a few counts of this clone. The CDR3 loop is CASSETLAGEVDEQFF. DNA for the CDR3: TGTGCCAGTAGTGAAACCCTAGCGGGAGAAGTTGATGAGCAGTTCTTC. This chain joins TRBV19 and TRBJ2-1; 10 bases map to TRBD2. The CDR3 contains 16 residues. The germline V gene encodes CDR1 LNHDA and CDR2 SQIVND (reference sequence). Losses at the gene ends were 5 bases for V and 8 bases for J; bases not matched to a gene: 12. The full variable domain, its missing parts supplied by reference TRBV19 and TRBJ2-1, is DGGITQSPKYLFRKEGQNVTLSCEQNLNHDAMYWYRQDPGQGLRLIYYSQIVNDFQKGDIAEGYSVSREKKESFPLTVTSAQKNPTAFYLCASSETLAGEVDEQFFGPGTRLTVL.

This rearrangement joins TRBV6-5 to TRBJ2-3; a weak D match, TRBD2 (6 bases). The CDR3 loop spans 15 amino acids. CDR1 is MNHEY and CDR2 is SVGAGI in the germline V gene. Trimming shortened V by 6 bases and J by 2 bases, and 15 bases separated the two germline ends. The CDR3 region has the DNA TGTGCCAGCAGACCCACCCTAGCGAACACAGATACGCAGTATTTT. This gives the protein CASRPTLANTDTQYF.

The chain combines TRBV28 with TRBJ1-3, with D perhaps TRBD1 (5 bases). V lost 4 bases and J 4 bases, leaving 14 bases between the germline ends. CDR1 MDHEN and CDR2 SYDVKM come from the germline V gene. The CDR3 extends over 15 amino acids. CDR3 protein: CASSSGATGGNTIYF. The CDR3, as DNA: TGTGCCAGCAGTTCTGGGGCCACCGGGGGAAACACCATATATTTT.

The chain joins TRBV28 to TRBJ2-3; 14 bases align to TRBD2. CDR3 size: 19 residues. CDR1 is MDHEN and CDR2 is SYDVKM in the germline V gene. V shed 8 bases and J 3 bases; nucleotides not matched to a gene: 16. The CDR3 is CASPIILTSGRAATDTQYF. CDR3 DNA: TGTGCCAGCCCAATCATTTTGACTAGCGGGAGGGCCGCGACAGATACGCAGTATTTT.

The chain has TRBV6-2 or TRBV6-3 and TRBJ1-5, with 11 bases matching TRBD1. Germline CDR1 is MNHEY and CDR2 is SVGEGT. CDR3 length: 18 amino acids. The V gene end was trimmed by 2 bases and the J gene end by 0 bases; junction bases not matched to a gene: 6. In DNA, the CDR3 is TGTGCCAGCAGTTACGGGACAGGGGGATATTATAGCAATCAGCCCCAGCATTTT. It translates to CASSYGTGGYYSNQPQHF.